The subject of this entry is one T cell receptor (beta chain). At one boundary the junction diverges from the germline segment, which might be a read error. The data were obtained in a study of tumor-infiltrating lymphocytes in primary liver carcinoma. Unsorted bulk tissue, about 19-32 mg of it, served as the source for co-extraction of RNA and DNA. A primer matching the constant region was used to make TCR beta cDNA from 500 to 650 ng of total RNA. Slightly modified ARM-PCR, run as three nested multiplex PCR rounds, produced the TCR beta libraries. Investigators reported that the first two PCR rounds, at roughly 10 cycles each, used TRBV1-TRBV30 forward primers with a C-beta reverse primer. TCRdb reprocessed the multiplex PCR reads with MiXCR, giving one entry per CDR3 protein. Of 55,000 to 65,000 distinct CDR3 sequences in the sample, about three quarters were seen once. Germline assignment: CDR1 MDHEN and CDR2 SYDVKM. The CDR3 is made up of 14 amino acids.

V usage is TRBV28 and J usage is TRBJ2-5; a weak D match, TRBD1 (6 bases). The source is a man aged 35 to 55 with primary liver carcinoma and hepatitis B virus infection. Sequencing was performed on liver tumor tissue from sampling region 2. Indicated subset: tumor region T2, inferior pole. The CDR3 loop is CASNPSTGEETLYF. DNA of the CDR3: TGTGCCAGCAACCCCTCGACAGGAGAAGAGACCCTGTACTTC. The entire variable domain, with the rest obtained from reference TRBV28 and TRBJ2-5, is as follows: DVKVTQSSRYLVKRTGEKVFLECVQDMDHENMFWYRQDPGLGLRLIYFSYDVKMKEKGDIPEGYSVSREKKERFSLILESASTNQTSMYLCASNPSTGEETLYFGPGTRLLVL.